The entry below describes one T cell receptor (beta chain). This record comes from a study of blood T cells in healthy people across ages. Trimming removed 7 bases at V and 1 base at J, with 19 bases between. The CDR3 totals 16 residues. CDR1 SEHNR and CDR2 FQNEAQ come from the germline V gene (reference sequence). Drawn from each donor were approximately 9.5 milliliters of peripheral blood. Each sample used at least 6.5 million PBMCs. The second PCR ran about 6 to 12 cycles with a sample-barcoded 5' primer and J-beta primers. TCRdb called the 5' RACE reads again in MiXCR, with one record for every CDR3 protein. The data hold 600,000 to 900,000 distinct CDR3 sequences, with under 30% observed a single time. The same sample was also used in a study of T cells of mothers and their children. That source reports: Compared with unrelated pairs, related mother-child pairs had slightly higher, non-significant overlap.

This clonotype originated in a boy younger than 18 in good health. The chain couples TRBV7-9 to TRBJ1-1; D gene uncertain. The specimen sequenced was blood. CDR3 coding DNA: TGTGCCAGCACTATGGGGTCCCGGGAGGGGAACACTGAAGCTTTCTTT. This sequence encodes CASTMGSREGNTEAFF.